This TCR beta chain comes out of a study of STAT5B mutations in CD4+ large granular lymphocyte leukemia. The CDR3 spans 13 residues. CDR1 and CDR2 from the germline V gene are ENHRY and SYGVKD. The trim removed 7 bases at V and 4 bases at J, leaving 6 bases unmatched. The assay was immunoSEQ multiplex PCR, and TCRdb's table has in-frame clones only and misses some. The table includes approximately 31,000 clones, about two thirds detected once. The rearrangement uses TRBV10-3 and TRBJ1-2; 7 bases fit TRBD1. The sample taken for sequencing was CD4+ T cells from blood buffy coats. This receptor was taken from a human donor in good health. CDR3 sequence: CAITEQGSYGYTF. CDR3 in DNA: TGTGCCATCACCGAACAGGGGAGCTATGGCTACACCTTC.